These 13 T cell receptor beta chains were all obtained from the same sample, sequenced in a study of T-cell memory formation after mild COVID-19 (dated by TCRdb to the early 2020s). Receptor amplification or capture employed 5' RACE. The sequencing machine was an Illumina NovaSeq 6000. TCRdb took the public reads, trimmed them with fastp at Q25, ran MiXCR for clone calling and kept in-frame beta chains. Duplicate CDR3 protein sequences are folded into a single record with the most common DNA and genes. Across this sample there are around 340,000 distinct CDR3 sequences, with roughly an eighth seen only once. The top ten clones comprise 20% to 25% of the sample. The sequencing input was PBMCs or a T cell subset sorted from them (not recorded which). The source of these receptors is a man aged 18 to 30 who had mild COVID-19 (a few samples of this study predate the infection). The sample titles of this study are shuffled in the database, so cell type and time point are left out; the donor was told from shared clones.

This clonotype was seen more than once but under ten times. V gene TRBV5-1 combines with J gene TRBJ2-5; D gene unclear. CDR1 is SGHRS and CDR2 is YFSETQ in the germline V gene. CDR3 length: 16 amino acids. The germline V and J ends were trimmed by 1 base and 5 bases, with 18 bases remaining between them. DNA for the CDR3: TGCGCCAGCAGCTTGTGGGCCCTTACTTTGGGGGAGACCCAGTACTTC. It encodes CASSLWALTLGETQYF.

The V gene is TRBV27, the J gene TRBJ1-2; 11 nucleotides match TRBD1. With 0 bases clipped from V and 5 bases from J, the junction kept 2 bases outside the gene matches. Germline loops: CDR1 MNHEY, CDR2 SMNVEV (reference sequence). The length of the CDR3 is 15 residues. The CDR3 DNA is TGTGCCAGCAGTTTATCTGGACAGGGGGCTTATGGCTACACCTTC. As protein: CASSLSGQGAYGYTF.

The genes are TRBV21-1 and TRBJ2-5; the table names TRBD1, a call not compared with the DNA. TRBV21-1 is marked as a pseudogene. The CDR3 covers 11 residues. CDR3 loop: CASRTRWTQYF. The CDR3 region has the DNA TGTGCCAGCAGAACCCGGTGGACCCAGTACTTC.

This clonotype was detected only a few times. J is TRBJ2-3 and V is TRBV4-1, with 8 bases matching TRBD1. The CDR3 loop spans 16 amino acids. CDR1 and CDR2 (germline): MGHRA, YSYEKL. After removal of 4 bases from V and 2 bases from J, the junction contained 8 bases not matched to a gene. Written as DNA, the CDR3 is TGCGCCAGCAGCCCCGAGCCGGGACAGGTCACAGATACGCAGTATTTT. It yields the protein CASSPEPGQVTDTQYF.

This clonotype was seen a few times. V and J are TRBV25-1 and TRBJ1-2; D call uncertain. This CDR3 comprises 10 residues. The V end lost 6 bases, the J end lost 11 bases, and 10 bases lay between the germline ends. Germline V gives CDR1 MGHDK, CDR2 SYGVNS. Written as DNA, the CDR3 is TGTGCCAGCAGCGCCGGGGAGTACACCTTC. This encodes CASSAGEYTF.

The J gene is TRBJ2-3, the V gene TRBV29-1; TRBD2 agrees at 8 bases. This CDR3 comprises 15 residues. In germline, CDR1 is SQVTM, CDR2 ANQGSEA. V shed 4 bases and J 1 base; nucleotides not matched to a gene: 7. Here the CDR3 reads CSVVRGGMGTDTQYF. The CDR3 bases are TGCAGCGTTGTACGGGGGGGCATGGGCACAGATACGCAGTATTTT.

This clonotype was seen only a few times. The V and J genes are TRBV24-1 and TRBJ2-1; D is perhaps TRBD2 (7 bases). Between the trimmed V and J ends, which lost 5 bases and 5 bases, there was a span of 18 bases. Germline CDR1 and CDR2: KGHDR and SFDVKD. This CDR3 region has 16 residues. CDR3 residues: CATSAGGLLKNNEQFF. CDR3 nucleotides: TGTGCCACCAGTGCCGGGGGGCTTCTAAAAAACAATGAGCAGTTCTTC.

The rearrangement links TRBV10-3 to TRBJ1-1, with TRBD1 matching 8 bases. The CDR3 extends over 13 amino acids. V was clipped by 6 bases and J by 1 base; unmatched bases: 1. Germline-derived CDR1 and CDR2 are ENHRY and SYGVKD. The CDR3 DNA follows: TGTGCCATCAGAGGACAGGGGAACACTGAAGCTTTCTTT. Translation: CAIRGQGNTEAFF.

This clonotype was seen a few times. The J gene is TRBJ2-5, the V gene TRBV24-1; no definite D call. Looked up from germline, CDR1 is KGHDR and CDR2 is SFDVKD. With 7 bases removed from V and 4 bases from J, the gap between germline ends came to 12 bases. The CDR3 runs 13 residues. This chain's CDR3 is CATSPPERETQYF. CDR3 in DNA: TGTGCCACCAGCCCCCCAGAGCGAGAGACCCAGTACTTC.

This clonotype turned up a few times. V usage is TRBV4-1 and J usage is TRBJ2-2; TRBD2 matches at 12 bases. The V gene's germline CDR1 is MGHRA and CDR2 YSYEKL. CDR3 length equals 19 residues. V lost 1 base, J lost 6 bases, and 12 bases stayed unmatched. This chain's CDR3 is CASSQGLSSGGAVAGELFF. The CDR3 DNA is TGCGCCAGCAGCCAAGGCCTCTCTAGCGGGGGGGCGGTTGCCGGGGAGCTGTTTTTT.

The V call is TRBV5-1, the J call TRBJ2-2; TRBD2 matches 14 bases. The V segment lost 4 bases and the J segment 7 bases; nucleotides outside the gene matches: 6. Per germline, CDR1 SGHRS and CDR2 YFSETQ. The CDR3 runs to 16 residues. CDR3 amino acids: CASSTGLAGAGGELFF. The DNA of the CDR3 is TGCGCCAGCAGCACGGGACTAGCGGGGGCTGGCGGGGAGCTGTTTTTT.

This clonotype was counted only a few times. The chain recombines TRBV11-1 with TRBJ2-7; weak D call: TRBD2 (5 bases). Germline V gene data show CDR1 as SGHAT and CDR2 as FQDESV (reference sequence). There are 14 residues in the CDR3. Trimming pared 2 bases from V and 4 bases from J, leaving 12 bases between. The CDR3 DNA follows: TGTGCCAGCAGCTTATCGGGGTTTAAGTACGAGCAGTACTTC. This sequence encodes CASSLSGFKYEQYF.

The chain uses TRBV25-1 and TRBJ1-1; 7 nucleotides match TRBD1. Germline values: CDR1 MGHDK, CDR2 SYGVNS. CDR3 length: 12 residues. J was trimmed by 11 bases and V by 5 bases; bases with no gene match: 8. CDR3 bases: TGTGCCAGCAGTACCCCAGGGGGTTCGGCTTTCTTT. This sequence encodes CASSTPGGSAFF.